This T cell receptor (beta chain) was documented in a study of cytomegalovirus exposure and HLA in healthy donors. Whole-study context: The 95 million to 120 million unique TCR beta sequences, from 150 million to 200 million T cells, were found by an earlier analysis. Within an early data release were about 85 million unique TCRs drawn from HLA-typed donors.

Amplification used 60 Vbeta primers and 13 Jbeta primers. Profiling relied on immunoSEQ multiplex PCR, and the TCRdb table lists in-frame clones only, not all of them. The sample lists approximately 74,000 clones; approximately 78% were seen once. Findings and caveats of the study: Some TCR beta chains (about 180 of them) were listed as cytomegalovirus-associated.

Points on this clone: Its specificity is not known.

The CDR3 consists of 15 residues. Germline CDR1 reads LNHDA; CDR2 reads SQIVND (reference sequence). Between the trimmed V and J ends, which lost 1 base and 0 bases, there was a span of 7 bases. The sample was PBMCs. The rearrangement joins TRBV19 to TRBJ2-1; a weak D match, TRBD2 (5 bases). This receptor was taken from a woman in her twenties or thirties in good health and CMV-seronegative. Written as DNA, the CDR3 is TGTGCCAGTAGTATAGCGGGGAGCTCCTACAATGAGCAGTTCTTC. It translates to CASSIAGSSYNEQFF. The full variable domain, with the rest looked up from reference TRBV19 and TRBJ2-1, is DGGITQSPKYLFRKEGQNVTLSCEQNLNHDAMYWYRQDPGQGLRLIYYSQIVNDFQKGDIAEGYSVSREKKESFPLTVTSAQKNPTAFYLCASSIAGSSYNEQFFGPGTRLTVL.